A single sample is the source of the 20 T cell receptor beta chains below, sequenced in a study of shared clonotypes between healthy human individuals (dated by TCRdb to the early 2020s). For the CD8 naive samples, CD45RO-negative cells were positively selected for CCR7, yielding a CD45RA+CCR7+ population from which TemRA cells were excluded. Library generation was performed with the immunoSEQ multiplex PCR assay. TCRdb re-hosts the immuneACCESS table, in-frame sequences only. Its copies lack some clones; in the studies checked, an unresolved V gene accounts for under half of them, and the cause for the rest is not known. This sample lists about 680,000 clones; roughly nine tenths were detected once. The top ten constitute 24% of the sample. What was sequenced was naive CD8+ T cells sorted from blood. The cell subset or site label here, explained by the study, means: CD45RA+CCR7+. The receptors here all came from a man under 40 in good health.

The rearrangement uses TRBV2 and TRBJ2-7; 11 positions match TRBD2. The CDR3 runs 16 residues. The germline CDR1 and CDR2 sequences are SNHLY and FYNNEI. V was pared by 3 bases and J by 2 bases, with 6 bases of the junction left unmatched. CDR3 sequence: CASSDLGLAVTYEQYF. CDR3 nucleotides: TGTGCCAGCAGTGATCTGGGACTAGCGGTCACCTACGAGCAGTACTTC.

The chain couples TRBV7-8 to TRBJ2-1; D gene unclear. The CDR3 has 14 amino acids. Trimming shortened V by 6 bases and J by 6 bases, and 15 bases separated the two germline ends. The V gene's germline CDR1 is SGHVS and CDR2 FQNEAQ. The DNA of the CDR3 is TGTGCCAGCAGTCCCTGGACGGGCGTCAATGAGCAGTTCTTC. Its translation is CASSPWTGVNEQFF.

This sequence joins TRBV11-2 and TRBJ1-5; weak D call: TRBD1 (5 bases). The CDR3 contains 15 residues. Germline values: CDR1 SGHAT, CDR2 FQNNGV. The V and J ends lost 3 bases and 6 bases respectively, with 15 bases between them. CDR3 sequence reads: CASSLSGGIGQPQHF. CDR3 coding DNA: TGTGCCAGCAGCTTGTCCGGGGGGATTGGTCAGCCCCAGCATTTT.

This chain joins TRBV11-2 and TRBJ2-1; D is perhaps TRBD1 (5 bases). Per germline, CDR1 SGHAT and CDR2 FQNNGV. The CDR3 spans 16 residues. Deletions cut 5 bases from V and 4 bases from J, with 18 bases between. The CDR3 DNA reads as TGTGCCAGCAGCCCCAGGGTGCCGGTGTATTACAATGAGCAGTTCTTC. Encoded protein: CASSPRVPVYYNEQFF.

The chain combines TRBV7-2 with TRBJ2-1; D is unclear. The V and J ends lost 1 base and 10 bases respectively, with 14 bases between them. Germline V gives CDR1 SGHTA, CDR2 FQGNSA. This CDR3 contains 14 residues. DNA of the CDR3: TGTGCCAGCAGCTTAGTTCTGGACCCCAGGGAGCAGTTCTTC. Translating gives CASSLVLDPREQFF.

The V call is TRBV7-9, the J call TRBJ2-3; 9 bases are a match to TRBD2. The CDR3 has 16 amino acids. CDR1 SEHNR and CDR2 FQNEAQ come from the germline V gene (reference sequence). V dropped 5 bases and J dropped 7; count of bases not matched to a gene: 13. The CDR3 loop is CASSPPGSSGIHTQYF. The CDR3 coding sequence is TGTGCCAGCAGCCCACCCGGTTCTAGCGGGATTCATACGCAGTATTTT.

V is TRBV19 and J is TRBJ2-7, with D perhaps matching TRBD2 (6 bases). The CDR3 is made up of 13 amino acids. Trimming took 3 bases from V and 5 from J, leaving 11 bases between them. The germline CDR1 and CDR2 sequences are LNHDA and SQIVND (reference sequence). The CDR3 region has the DNA TGTGCCAGTAGTATGGGCGGGGTCGACGAGCAGTACTTC. It is translated as CASSMGGVDEQYF.

This clone showed up just once. The same CDR3 arises from other DNA sequences in this sample as well. V gene TRBV9 combines with J gene TRBJ2-3; D is undetermined. The CDR3 sequence is 13 residues long. The germline gives CDR1 SGDLS, CDR2 YYNGEE. V dropped 2 bases and J dropped 2 bases, with 6 bases sitting between them. For the CDR3, the DNA is TGTGCCAGCAGCGTGACCGACACAGATACGCAGTATTTT. The encoded protein is CASSVTDTDTQYF.

The CDR3 spells CASSFTGGGAETQYF. Here the CDR3 DNA reads TGTGCCAGCAGTTTTACAGGGGGCGGTGCGGAGACCCAGTACTTC. This chain uses TRBV28 with TRBJ2-5; 9 bases are a match to TRBD1. Germline CDR1 reads MDHEN; CDR2 reads SYDVKM. The junction had 7 bases not matched to a gene; V was cut back by 3 bases and J by 5 bases. The CDR3 extends over 15 amino acids.

The chain combines TRBV27 with TRBJ2-1, with D possibly matching TRBD1 (6 bases). The V gene lost 5 bases and the J gene lost 2 bases, with 16 bases spanning the gap. Germline CDR1 MNHEY, CDR2 SMNVEV (reference sequence). CDR3 length: 16 amino acids. DNA for the CDR3: TGTGCCAGCAGTCCATCTACAGGGCCAGCCTACAATGAGCAGTTCTTC. Protein sequence: CASSPSTGPAYNEQFF.

The chain recombines TRBV5-1 with TRBJ2-1, with 12 nucleotides matching TRBD2. The CDR3 loop spans 15 amino acids. Germline V gene sequence: CDR1 SGHRS, CDR2 YFSETQ. Trimming removed 3 bases from V and 5 bases from J; junction bases left unmatched: 3. The CDR3 loop reads CASSWRLAGDNEQFF. The CDR3, as DNA: TGCGCCAGCAGCTGGAGACTAGCGGGAGACAATGAGCAGTTCTTC.

This clone was detected a few times. The chain links TRBV5-4 to TRBJ2-3; 9 nucleotides line up with TRBD1. J lost 3 bases, V lost 0 bases, and 11 bases had no gene match. Germline V lookup: CDR1 SGHNT, CDR2 YYREEE (reference sequence). The CDR3 has 18 amino acids. The CDR3 region is CASSLAKGTGFFTDTQYF. CDR3 nucleotides: TGTGCCAGCAGCTTGGCCAAGGGGACAGGGTTTTTTACAGATACGCAGTATTTT.

This clone occurred once. The gene calls are TRBV28 and TRBJ2-7, with 8 positions matching TRBD1. Germline V gene lookup returns CDR1 MDHEN and CDR2 SYDVKM. This CDR3 contains 14 residues. V dropped 10 bases and J dropped 3; count of bases not matched to a gene: 11. CDR3 bases: TGTGCCACACAAAGACAGGGGAAAGGCTACGAGCAGTACTTC. It is translated as CATQRQGKGYEQYF.

CDR3 nucleotides: TGTGCCAGCAGGCACAGGGATATCTCCTACGAGCAGTACTTC. Translation: CASRHRDISYEQYF. The chain combines TRBV28 with TRBJ2-7, with TRBD1 as a possible D gene (6 bases). V was clipped by 6 bases and J by 0 bases, with 12 bases between them. Per the germline V gene, CDR1 is MDHEN and CDR2 is SYDVKM. The CDR3 consists of 14 residues.

The V and J genes are TRBV5-1 and TRBJ2-7; tentatively, D is TRBD2 (7 bases). Germline CDR1 is SGHRS and CDR2 is YFSETQ. There are 16 residues in the CDR3. Deletions cut 4 bases from V and 6 bases from J, with 23 bases between. In nucleotides, the CDR3 is TGCGCCAGCAGCCTCCTAGGGGGGGAGCCGTCTGGCGAGCAGTACTTC. This encodes CASSLLGGEPSGEQYF.

This clone appeared a few times. The chain couples TRBV6-5 to TRBJ2-7; TRBD2 agrees at 9 bases. The CDR3 extends over 15 amino acids. Germline V gene data show CDR1 as MNHEY and CDR2 as SVGAGI. Trimming removed 6 bases from V and 5 bases from J; junction bases left unmatched: 11. In DNA form, the CDR3 reads TGTGCCAGCAGCTGGTCCGCGGGAGGGACTAACGAGCAGTACTTC. This translates into CASSWSAGGTNEQYF.

V usage is TRBV28 and J usage is TRBJ2-1, with D perhaps TRBD2 (5 bases). This CDR3 has 16 amino acids. Germline loops: CDR1 MDHEN, CDR2 SYDVKM. Trimming removed 4 bases from V and 4 bases from J, with 17 bases in between. The CDR3 loop reads CASSSPGKAAYNEQFF. DNA of the CDR3: TGTGCCAGCAGTTCCCCGGGAAAAGCGGCATACAATGAGCAGTTCTTC.

The V gene is TRBV27, the J gene TRBJ2-7; D is perhaps TRBD2 (7 bases). Looked up from germline, CDR1 is MNHEY and CDR2 is SMNVEV (reference sequence). This CDR3 contains 14 residues. The V end was cut by 3 bases, the J end by 5 bases, with 14 bases between. CDR3 nucleotide sequence: TGTGCCAGCAGTTTGGTACAGGGAGGGAACGAGCAGTACTTC. Its protein is CASSLVQGGNEQYF.

The V gene is TRBV13, the J gene TRBJ2-1; D possibly matches TRBD1 or TRBD2 (6 bases each). CDR1 is PRHDT, CDR2 FYEKMQ, per germline (reference sequence). The CDR3 contains 16 residues. V lost 5 bases to trimming and J lost 3 bases, with 17 bases between them. CDR3 in amino acids: CASSPEGDSIYNEQFF. The CDR3 nucleotides are TGTGCCAGCAGCCCCGAGGGGGACTCTATCTACAATGAGCAGTTCTTC.

V usage is TRBV5-1 and J usage is TRBJ2-1, with 11 positions matching TRBD1. The CDR3 contains 21 residues. Germline CDR1 is SGHRS and CDR2 is YFSETQ. After removal of 0 bases from V and 1 base from J, the junction contained 15 bases not matched to a gene. Here the CDR3 DNA reads TGCGCCAGCAGCTTGGACCCGACCGGGACAGGGGGGTCAATTTCCTACAATGAGCAGTTCTTC. Amino acids: CASSLDPTGTGGSISYNEQFF.